This is a list of T cell receptor beta chains from one sample in a study of OX40 agonist ivuxolimab in advanced cancers. TCRdb's copy holds only in-frame clones and misses some; the assay was immunoSEQ multiplex PCR. The table records tens of thousands of clones, roughly nine tenths of them present only once. The sample in question was CD4+ or CD8+ T cells sorted from blood, obtained in a trial of the OX40 agonist ivuxolimab. Receptor source: an adult with an advanced solid tumor such as melanoma, head and neck, liver or kidney cancer. Each CDR3 is given with its conserved first and last residue. The order of the fields is V gene, clone size, CDR3 protein. Only part of the rows carry a size: once, few, many, or a class if the clone is expanded.

TRBV6-1 | . | CASNFWEGTEQYF
TRBV4-3 | . | CASSQDLAGEEDEQFF
TRBV9 | . | CASSVYSNQPQHF
TRBV6-6 | . | CASSTGGDANEKLFF
TRBV9 | . | CASSEYGTLGDEQYF
TRBV6-5 | . | CASSYSGSDTQYF
TRBV2 | . | CASSSDRDIEYEQYF
TRBV4-1 | . | CASSQDAAGTLQFF
TRBV6-5 | once | CASSYVMDRVEAFF
TRBV13 | . | CASSLVRGPYEQYF